This entry concerns a single T cell receptor beta chain. Its cognate antigen is unknown. The sample belongs to a study of vaccination and CD4 T cells after COVID-19. The CDR3 covers 13 residues. Germline V gene sequence: CDR1 ENHRY, CDR2 SYGVKD. V was cut by 3 bases and J by 5 bases, with 10 bases left in between. Indicated treatment: approximately 9-day PBMC culture with coronavirus spike peptide pools or control peptides (ViraFEST assay). Cultured CD4+ T cells had their DNA profiled by the Oncomine TCR Beta short-read assay. One entry per CDR3 protein, called by TCRdb with MiXCR from the PCR reads. The repertoire holds some 15,000 distinct CDR3 sequences, with around 55% as singletons.

The chain uses TRBV10-3 and TRBJ2-5, with unresolved D. Sequenced sample: CD4+ T cells from blood, cultured in vitro. This sequence was found in a human donor who had recovered from COVID-19. The CDR3 coding sequence is TGTGCCATCAGTGAAAAGCTCCAGGAGACCCAGTACTTC. Residues: CAISEKLQETQYF.